The 19 T cell receptor beta chains below were found in one sample sequenced in a study of blood T cell repertoires in COVID-19. Clones were read by immunoSEQ multiplex PCR, and TCRdb kept only the in-frame ones, dropping some. The table has around 50,000 clones, about nine tenths seen once. Material for sequencing was peripheral blood. The source is a man aged 45-60 years with active COVID-19.

The rearrangement links TRBV11-3 to TRBJ2-2; the D is unclear. CDR3 length equals 14 residues. Germline CDR1 and CDR2: SGHNT and YENEEA. Trimming pared 2 bases from V and 1 base from J, leaving 5 bases between. The CDR3 sequence is CASSLRGNTGELFF. DNA of the CDR3: TGTGCCAGCAGCTTAAGAGGGAACACCGGGGAGCTGTTTTTT.

This rearrangement joins TRBV24-1 to TRBJ2-7; TRBD1 agrees at 8 bases. The CDR3 has 15 residues. V gave up 3 bases and J gave up 4 bases; unmatched junction bases: 7. The germline gives CDR1 KGHDR, CDR2 SFDVKD. CDR3 in DNA: TGTGCCACCAGTGATAGTCGACAGGGGACTTACGAGCAGTACTTC. As protein: CATSDSRQGTYEQYF.

This sequence joins TRBV27 and TRBJ2-7, with 8 positions matching TRBD1. The CDR3 has 13 amino acids. With V trimmed by 6 bases and J by 4 bases, 5 bases remained unmatched. Germline CDR1 and CDR2: MNHEY and SMNVEV (reference sequence). Here the CDR3 reads CASRAGGWYEQYF. CDR3 sequence (DNA): TGTGCCAGCAGGGCAGGGGGCTGGTACGAGCAGTACTTC.

The chain employs TRBV13 and TRBJ2-1; no definite D call. The CDR3 has 13 amino acids. Deletions cut 0 bases from V and 9 bases from J, with 9 bases between. The germline V gene has CDR1 PRHDT and CDR2 FYEKMQ (reference sequence). The CDR3 DNA follows: TGTGCCAGCAGCTTAGGCCGCGAAAGTGAGCAGTTCTTC. It codes for CASSLGRESEQFF.

This chain joins TRBV9 and TRBJ2-3; possible D gene TRBD2, 6 bases. Germline V lookup: CDR1 SGDLS, CDR2 YYNGEE. This CDR3 contains 16 residues. Trimming pared 4 bases from V and 4 bases from J, leaving 19 bases between. The CDR3 loop is CASSSRQRVSSDTQYF. The CDR3 bases are TGTGCCAGCAGCTCCCGCCAGCGGGTTAGCTCAGATACGCAGTATTTT.

This clone was counted a few times. The V gene is TRBV5-6, the J gene TRBJ1-5, with 7 bases that match TRBD1. The CDR3 runs 16 residues. The germline V gene encodes CDR1 SGHDT and CDR2 YYEEEE. Unmatched junction bases numbered 5, after V lost 1 base and J lost 1 base. CDR3 DNA: TGTGCCAGCAGCTTGCGTGACAGGGTCAGCAATCAGCCCCAGCATTTT. Its protein is CASSLRDRVSNQPQHF.

The sample holds one count of this clone. The chain is built from TRBV28 and TRBJ1-2; D gene uncertain. Germline CDR1 and CDR2: MDHEN and SYDVKM. The CDR3 loop spans 12 amino acids. The V and J ends lost 6 bases and 6 bases respectively, with 11 bases between them. For the CDR3, the DNA is TGTGCCAGCAGGGGCCCCTTACATGGCTACACCTTC. It codes for CASRGPLHGYTF.

The chain joins TRBV7-6 to TRBJ2-1, with D perhaps matching TRBD2 (5 bases). The ends were cut back, 5 bases at V and 7 bases at J, with 18 bases in the middle. CDR1 SGHVS and CDR2 FNYEAQ come from the germline V gene. The CDR3 loop spans 15 amino acids. The CDR3 spells CASSLGVGSGNEQFF. The CDR3 DNA follows: TGTGCCAGCAGCCTAGGTGTAGGGTCGGGAAATGAGCAGTTCTTC.

The rearrangement links TRBV19 to TRBJ2-2; D might be TRBD2 (5 bases). Trimming pared 4 bases from V and 7 bases from J, leaving 10 bases between. This CDR3 has 13 residues. Germline assignment: CDR1 LNHDA and CDR2 SQIVND (reference sequence). CDR3 region: CASSRGDIGELFF. CDR3 nucleotides: TGTGCCAGTAGTAGGGGAGACATCGGGGAGCTGTTTTTT.

The chain joins TRBV3-1 (or the pseudogene TRBV3-2) to TRBJ1-2; D unclear. Trimming cost V 4 bases and J 8 bases, with 11 bases left between them. The V gene's germline CDR1 is LGHDT and CDR2 YNNKEL (reference sequence). The CDR3 sequence is 12 residues long. The CDR3 reads CASSPFGSGYTF. The CDR3 DNA sequence: TGTGCCAGCAGCCCGTTCGGGTCGGGCTACACCTTC.

The chain couples TRBV5-4 to TRBJ2-1; a possible D gene is TRBD2 (5 bases). V dropped 0 bases and J dropped 6 bases, with 16 bases sitting between them. CDR3 size: 16 residues. Germline loops: CDR1 SGHNT, CDR2 YYREEE (reference sequence). CDR3 in amino acids: CASSLGLLGYVNEQFF. The CDR3 DNA sequence: TGTGCCAGCAGCTTGGGACTACTCGGGTACGTCAATGAGCAGTTCTTC.

This clone was seen only a few times. The chain uses TRBV5-8 and TRBJ1-6; D perhaps matches TRBD1 (5 bases). Germline CDR1 reads SGHTS; CDR2 reads YDEGEE. The length of the CDR3 is 16 residues. V was cut by 0 bases and J by 5 bases, with 12 bases left in between. This chain's CDR3 is CASSLARGAHNSPLHF. CDR3 nucleotides: TGTGCCAGCAGCTTGGCTAGGGGCGCACATAATTCACCCCTCCACTTT.

The V call is TRBV9, the J call TRBJ2-5; a possible D gene is TRBD2 (6 bases). There are 16 residues in the CDR3. Trimming stripped 4 bases from V and 3 bases from J, with 19 bases between. Germline CDR1 is SGDLS and CDR2 is YYNGEE. CDR3 DNA sequence: TGTGCCAGCAGCCGAGGAGGGAGTACGCTCAAAGAGACCCAGTACTTC. Protein product: CASSRGGSTLKETQYF. Together with reference TRBV9 and TRBJ2-5, the CDR3 gives the full variable domain: DSGVTQTPKHLITATGQRVTLRCSPRSGDLSVYWYQQSLDQGLQFLIQYYNGEERAKGNILERFSAQQFPDLHSELNLSSLELGDSALYFCASSRGGSTLKETQYFGPGTRLLVL.

The rearrangement uses TRBV6-5 and TRBJ1-5, with no clear D. Trimming left V 2 bases short and J 3 bases short, with 11 bases between. CDR1 is MNHEY, CDR2 SVGAGI, per germline. This CDR3 spans 15 amino acids. The CDR3 DNA reads as TGTGCCAGCAGTTACAACGGTCTATTCAATCAGCCCCAGCATTTT. This translates into CASSYNGLFNQPQHF.

The rearrangement links TRBV15 to TRBJ1-4; no clear D. V lost 0 bases and J lost 8, with 16 bases in between. Germline V lookup: CDR1 LNHNV, CDR2 YYDKDF (reference sequence). The CDR3 has 16 amino acids. The CDR3 DNA reads as TGTGCCACCAGCAGAGATGTCCCCTGGGGAGGCGAAAAACTGTTTTTT. Translating it yields CATSRDVPWGGEKLFF.

This chain uses TRBV7-2 with TRBJ2-6; the D gene is possibly TRBD1 (5 bases). The V end lost 5 bases, the J end lost 2 bases, and 10 bases lay between the germline ends. Germline V gene sequence: CDR1 SGHTA, CDR2 FQGNSA. The CDR3 runs to 15 residues. CDR3 loop: CASSLGAPGANVLTF. CDR3 in DNA: TGTGCCAGCAGCCTAGGGGCCCCTGGGGCCAACGTCCTGACTTTC.

The chain employs TRBV5-6 and TRBJ2-3; 9 positions agree with TRBD2. V shed 4 bases and J 6 bases; nucleotides not matched to a gene: 9. From germline, CDR1 is SGHDT and CDR2 YYEEEE. The CDR3 sequence is 15 residues long. CDR3 sequence (DNA): TGTGCCAGCAGCCCCGGCGGACTAGCGTTTGATACGCAGTATTTT. The encoded protein is CASSPGGLAFDTQYF.

V usage is TRBV18 and J usage is TRBJ1-2, with 7 bases lining up with TRBD1. Germline V lookup: CDR1 KGHSH, CDR2 LQKENI. The CDR3 totals 13 residues. The ends lost 3 bases at V and 7 bases at J; junction bases unmatched: 5. The CDR3: CASSPDREGGYTF. DNA of the CDR3: TGTGCCAGCTCACCCGACAGGGAAGGTGGCTACACCTTC.

The J gene is TRBJ2-7, the V gene TRBV18; a possible D gene is TRBD1 (5 bases). V lost 2 bases to trimming and J lost 3 bases, with 5 bases between them. This CDR3 has 12 amino acids. Germline assignment: CDR1 KGHSH and CDR2 LQKENI. The CDR3, as DNA: TGTGCCAGCTCACCAGACAGCTACGAGCAGTACTTC. Its protein product is CASSPDSYEQYF.